The rows below give T cell receptor beta chains drawn from one sample of a study of T-cell memory formation after mild COVID-19. TCRdb re-called the 5' RACE reads through MiXCR, storing one row per CDR3 protein. The table includes roughly 250,000 distinct CDR3 sequences, over 15% detected once. The sequenced material came from PBMCs or a T cell subset sorted from them (not recorded which). These receptors all stem from a man aged 18 to 35 who had mild COVID-19 (a few samples of this study predate the infection). Cell type and time point are not known. CDR3s include the opening cysteine and the closing phenylalanine or tryptophan. The order of the fields is clone size, D gene, J gene, V gene, CDR3 protein, CDR3 DNA. The D gene is left open where the match is weak. Only part of the rows carry a size: once, few, many, or a class if the clone is expanded.

size: NA
D: TRBD1
J: TRBJ1-5
V: TRBV11-2
CDR3: CASSLDRGPQPQHF
DNA: TGTGCCAGCAGCTTAGACAGGGGGCCTCAGCCCCAGCATTTT

size: few
D: NA
J: TRBJ2-1
V: TRBV5-1
CDR3: CASSLRGGVDEQFF
DNA: TGCGCCAGCAGCTTGAGGGGGGGCGTGGATGAGCAGTTCTTC

size: NA
D: TRBD2
J: TRBJ2-1
V: TRBV20-1
CDR3: CSATRTSGGYSYNEQFF
DNA: TGCAGTGCCACCCGGACTAGCGGGGGGTACTCCTACAATGAGCAGTTCTTC

size: NA
D: NA
J: TRBJ1-5
V: TRBV6-2/TRBV6-3
CDR3: CASSYLVDQPQHF
DNA: TGTGCCAGCAGTTATTTAGTGGATCAGCCCCAGCATTTT

size: few
D: NA
J: TRBJ2-7
V: TRBV20-1
CDR3: CSATRDLGDYEQYF
DNA: TGCAGTGCTACGCGGGACTTAGGGGACTACGAGCAGTACTTC

size: NA
D: NA
J: TRBJ2-5
V: TRBV5-1
CDR3: CASSLGGSADQYF
DNA: TGCGCCAGCAGCTTGGGGGGGTCTGCGGACCAGTACTTC

size: NA
D: NA
J: TRBJ2-5
V: TRBV20-1
CDR3: CSSRWGEETQYF
DNA: TGCAGTTCGCGGTGGGGGGAAGAGACCCAGTACTTC

size: many
D: NA
J: TRBJ2-5
V: TRBV7-2
CDR3: CASSLMDGQETQYF
DNA: TGTGCCAGCAGCTTGATGGACGGACAAGAGACCCAGTACTTC

size: NA
D: NA
J: TRBJ1-5
V: TRBV6-1
CDR3: CASSVRRDQPQHF
DNA: TGTGCCAGCAGTGTTCGGAGGGATCAGCCCCAGCATTTT

size: many
D: TRBD2
J: TRBJ2-5
V: TRBV20-1
CDR3: CSARSSGGYQETQYF
DNA: TGCAGTGCTAGAAGTAGCGGGGGGTACCAAGAGACCCAGTACTTC

size: few
D: NA
J: TRBJ1-3
V: TRBV25-1
CDR3: CASIPDLGGNTIYF
DNA: TGTGCCAGCATCCCGGACCTAGGCGGAAACACCATATATTTT

size: NA
D: NA
J: TRBJ1-2
V: TRBV6-5
CDR3: CASRRDGSNYGYTF
DNA: TGTGCCAGCAGGAGGGACGGATCTAACTATGGCTACACCTTC

size: once
D: TRBD2
J: TRBJ2-2
V: TRBV7-3
CDR3: CASSPRGLAGSTGELFF
DNA: TGTGCCAGCAGCCCGCGGGGACTAGCGGGGAGCACCGGGGAGCTGTTTTTT

size: NA
D: TRBD1
J: TRBJ2-3
V: TRBV5-1
CDR3: CASSLSRQGDGDTQYF
DNA: TGCGCCAGCAGCCTATCGAGACAGGGAGATGGAGATACGCAGTATTTT

size: once
D: NA
J: TRBJ2-3
V: TRBV7-2
CDR3: CASSRGTASTDTQYF
DNA: TGTGCCAGCAGCCGCGGGACAGCTAGCACAGATACGCAGTATTTT

size: few
D: TRBD1
J: TRBJ1-1
V: TRBV18
CDR3: CASSPTTGVAFF
DNA: TGTGCCAGCTCACCCACGACAGGGGTGGCTTTCTTT